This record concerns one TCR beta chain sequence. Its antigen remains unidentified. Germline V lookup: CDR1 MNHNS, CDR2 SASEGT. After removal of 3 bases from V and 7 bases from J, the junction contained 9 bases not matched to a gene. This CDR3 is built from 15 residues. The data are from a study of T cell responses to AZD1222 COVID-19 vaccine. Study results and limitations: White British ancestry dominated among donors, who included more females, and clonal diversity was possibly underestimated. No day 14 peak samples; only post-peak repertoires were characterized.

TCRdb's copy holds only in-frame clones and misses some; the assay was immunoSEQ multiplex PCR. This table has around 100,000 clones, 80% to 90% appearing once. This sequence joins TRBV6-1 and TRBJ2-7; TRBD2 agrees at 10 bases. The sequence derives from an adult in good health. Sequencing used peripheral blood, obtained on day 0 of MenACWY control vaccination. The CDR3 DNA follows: TGTGCCAGCAGTGATCGAGCGGGAGGGCCAGGAGAGCAGTACTTC. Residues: CASSDRAGGPGEQYF.